This record concerns one T cell receptor beta chain sequence. Antigen: not known. The CDR3 consists of 18 residues. V shed 4 bases, J shed 4 bases, and the junction held 7 bases outside the gene matches. CDR1 and CDR2 from the germline V gene are SGHRS and YFSETQ. This sample was taken from a study of T cells after yellow fever vaccination. Overall study results and limits: Weaker overall was a secondary response that nonetheless peaked faster, on day 5 versus 15. Across the CD4 and CD8 compartments, a small share of clonotypes was present in both.

The TCR cDNA carried a universal primer site and UMIs from 5'RACE template switching. TCRdb used MiXCR to reprocess the 5' RACE reads, holding one entry per CDR3 protein. The sample includes about 550,000 distinct CDR3 sequences, under 25% seen only once; the top ten take 13% to 15%. The clonotype originates from a man aged 25 to 40 who received the YFV17D yellow fever vaccine. Sequenced material: PBMCs, taken 15 days after the yellow fever booster vaccination. The chain employs TRBV5-1 and TRBJ2-2; TRBD2 matches at 16 bases. DNA for the CDR3: TGCGCCAGCAGCCAGGGACTAGCGGGAGGGCCCAGCACCGGGGAGCTGTTTTTT. Amino acids: CASSQGLAGGPSTGELFF. The complete variable domain, with remaining parts taken from reference TRBV5-1 and TRBJ2-2, reads KAGVTQTPRYLIKTRGQQVTLSCSPISGHRSVSWYQQTPGQGLQFLFEYFSETQRNKGNFPGRFSGRQFSNSRSEMNVSTLELGDSALYLCASSQGLAGGPSTGELFFGEGSRLTVL.